This T cell receptor (beta chain) was identified in a study of T cell responses to AZD1222 COVID-19 vaccine. Whole-study results and caveats: Donor demographics were predominantly white British with a female majority; clonal diversity may be underestimated. The repertoires were collected only after the peak T cell response. When two AZD1222 doses had been given, Spike-specific TCR breadth and depth rose.

Sequencing used immunoSEQ multiplex PCR; TCRdb keeps in-frame clones, though not all of them. The table shows over 150,000 clones, with 85% to 95% occurring only once. This clone was recorded only once. Antigen: not known. Losses at the gene ends were 4 bases for V and 0 bases for J; bases not matched to a gene: 0. The CDR3 length is 15 residues. Germline V gene data show CDR1 as LNHDA and CDR2 as SQIVND (reference sequence). The material was peripheral blood, obtained on day 0 of AZD1222 vaccination. This receptor was obtained from an adult in good health. The chain joins TRBV19 to TRBJ2-2; 9 bases are shared with TRBD2. The CDR3 sequence is CASSTSGANTGELFF. The CDR3 DNA sequence: TGTGCCAGTAGTACTAGCGGGGCGAACACCGGGGAGCTGTTTTTT.